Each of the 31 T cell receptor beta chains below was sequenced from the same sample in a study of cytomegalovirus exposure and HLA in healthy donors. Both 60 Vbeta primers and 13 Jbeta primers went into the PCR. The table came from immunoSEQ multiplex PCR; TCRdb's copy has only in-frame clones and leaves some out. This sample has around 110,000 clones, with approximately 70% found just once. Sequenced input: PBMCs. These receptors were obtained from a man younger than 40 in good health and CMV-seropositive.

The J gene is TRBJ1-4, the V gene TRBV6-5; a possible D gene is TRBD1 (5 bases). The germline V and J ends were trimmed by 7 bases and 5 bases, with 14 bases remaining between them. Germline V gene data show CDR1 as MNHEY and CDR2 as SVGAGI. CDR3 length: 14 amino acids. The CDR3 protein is CASTTGGFNEKLFF. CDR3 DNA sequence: TGTGCCAGCACCACGGGGGGTTTCAATGAAAAACTGTTTTTT.

The CDR3 DNA follows: TGCGCCAGCAGCCCACCAAAACTAGCGGGTGGCCAAGAGACCCAGTACTTC. This gives the protein CASSPPKLAGGQETQYF. The chain links TRBV5-1 to TRBJ2-5; 9 positions agree with TRBD2. The germline V gene encodes CDR1 SGHRS and CDR2 YFSETQ. The V segment lost 4 bases and the J segment 1 base; nucleotides outside the gene matches: 11. The length of the CDR3 is 17 residues.

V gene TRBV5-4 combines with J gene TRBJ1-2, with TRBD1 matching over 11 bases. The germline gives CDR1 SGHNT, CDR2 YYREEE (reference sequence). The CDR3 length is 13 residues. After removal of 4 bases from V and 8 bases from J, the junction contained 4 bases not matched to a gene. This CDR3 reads CASSNRDRGGYTF. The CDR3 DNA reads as TGTGCCAGCAGCAACCGGGACAGGGGGGGCTACACCTTC.

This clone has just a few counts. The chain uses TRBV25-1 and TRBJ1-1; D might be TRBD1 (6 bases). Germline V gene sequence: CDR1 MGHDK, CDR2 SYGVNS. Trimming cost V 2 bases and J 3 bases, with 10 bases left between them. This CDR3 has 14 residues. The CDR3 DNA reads TGTGCCAGCAGTGAAAACAGGGAGTACACTGAAGCTTTCTTT. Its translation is CASSENREYTEAFF.

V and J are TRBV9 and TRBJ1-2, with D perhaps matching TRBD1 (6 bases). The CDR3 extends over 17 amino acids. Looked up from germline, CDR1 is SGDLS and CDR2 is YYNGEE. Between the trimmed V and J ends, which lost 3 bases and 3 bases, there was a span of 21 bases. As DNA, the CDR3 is TGTGCCAGCAGCGGGGGAGGGGGGGGACCGGTGCACTATGGCTACACCTTC. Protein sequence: CASSGGGGGPVHYGYTF.

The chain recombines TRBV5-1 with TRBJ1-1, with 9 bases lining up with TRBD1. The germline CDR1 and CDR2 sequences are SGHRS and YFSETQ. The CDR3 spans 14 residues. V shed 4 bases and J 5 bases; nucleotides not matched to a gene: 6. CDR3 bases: TGCGCCAGCAGCCCACAGGGGGCGAGGACTGAAGCTTTCTTT. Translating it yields CASSPQGARTEAFF.

The CDR3 here is CSVEGELAGASSYEQYV. For the CDR3, the DNA is TGCAGCGTTGAAGGGGAACTAGCGGGAGCGAGCTCCTACGAGCAGTACGTC. This chain connects TRBV29-1 to TRBJ2-7; TRBD2 matches 11 bases. The CDR3 runs to 17 residues. Germline-derived CDR1 and CDR2 are SQVTM and ANQGSEA. Unmatched junction bases numbered 8, after V lost 1 base and J lost 0 bases.

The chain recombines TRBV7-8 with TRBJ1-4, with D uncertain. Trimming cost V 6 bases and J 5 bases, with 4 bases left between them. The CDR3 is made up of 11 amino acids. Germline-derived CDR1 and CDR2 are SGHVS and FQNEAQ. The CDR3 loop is CASSQNEKLFF. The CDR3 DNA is TGTGCCAGCAGTCAGAATGAAAAACTGTTTTTT.

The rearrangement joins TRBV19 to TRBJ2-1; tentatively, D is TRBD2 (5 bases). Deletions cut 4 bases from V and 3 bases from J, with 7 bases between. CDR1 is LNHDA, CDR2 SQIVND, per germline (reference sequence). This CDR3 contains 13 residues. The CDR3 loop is CASSTGLYNEQFF. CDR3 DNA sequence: TGTGCCAGTAGTACCGGACTCTACAATGAGCAGTTCTTC.

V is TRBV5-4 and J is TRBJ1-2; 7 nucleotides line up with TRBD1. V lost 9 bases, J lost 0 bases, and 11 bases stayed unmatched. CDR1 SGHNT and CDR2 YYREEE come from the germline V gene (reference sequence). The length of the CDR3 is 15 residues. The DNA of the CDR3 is TGTGCCACTATTATCAGGGACAGCCCTAACTATGGCTACACCTTC. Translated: CATIIRDSPNYGYTF.

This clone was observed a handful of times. The CDR3 region is CASSSRDRAFQETQYF. In DNA form, the CDR3 reads TGTGCCAGCAGCTCCCGGGACAGGGCGTTCCAAGAGACCCAGTACTTC. The chain combines TRBV5-6 with TRBJ2-5; 9 bases agree with TRBD1. The CDR3 extends over 16 amino acids. The ends lost 3 bases at V and 1 base at J; junction bases unmatched: 7. Per germline, CDR1 SGHDT and CDR2 YYEEEE.

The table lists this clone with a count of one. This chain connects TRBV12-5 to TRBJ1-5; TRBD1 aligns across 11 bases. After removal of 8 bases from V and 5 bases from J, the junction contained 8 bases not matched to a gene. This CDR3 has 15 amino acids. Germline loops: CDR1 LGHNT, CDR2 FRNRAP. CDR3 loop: CASSGGQGEYQPQHF. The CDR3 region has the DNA TGTGCTAGTAGTGGGGGACAGGGGGAATATCAGCCCCAGCATTTT. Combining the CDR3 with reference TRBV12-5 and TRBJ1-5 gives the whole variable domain DARVTQTPRHKVTEMGQEVTMRCQPILGHNTVFWYRQTMMQGLELLAYFRNRAPLDDSGMPKDRFSAEMPDATLATLKIQPSEPRDSAVYFCASSGGQGEYQPQHFGDGTRLSIL.

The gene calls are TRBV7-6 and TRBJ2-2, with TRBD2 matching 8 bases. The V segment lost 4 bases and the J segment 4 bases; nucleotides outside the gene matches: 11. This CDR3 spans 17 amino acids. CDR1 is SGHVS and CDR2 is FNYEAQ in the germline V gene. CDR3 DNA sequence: TGTGCCAGCAGCTCCCCTCAAGCGGGAGCCCCCACCGGGGAGCTGTTTTTT. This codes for CASSSPQAGAPTGELFF.

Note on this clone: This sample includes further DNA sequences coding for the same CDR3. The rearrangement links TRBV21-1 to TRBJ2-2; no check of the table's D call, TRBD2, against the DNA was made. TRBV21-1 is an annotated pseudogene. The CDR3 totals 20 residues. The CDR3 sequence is CASSKGGLGNLNSNTGELFF. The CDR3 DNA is TGTGCCAGCAGCAAAGGCGGTTTAGGCAACCTAAATTCGAACACCGGGGAGCTGTTTTTT.

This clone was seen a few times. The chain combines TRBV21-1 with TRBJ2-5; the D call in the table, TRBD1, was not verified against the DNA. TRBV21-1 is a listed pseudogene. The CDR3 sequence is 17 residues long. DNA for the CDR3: TGTGCCAGCAGCAAAGGGTCAGGGTTAAAAATACAAGAGACCCAGTACTTC. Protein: CASSKGSGLKIQETQYF.

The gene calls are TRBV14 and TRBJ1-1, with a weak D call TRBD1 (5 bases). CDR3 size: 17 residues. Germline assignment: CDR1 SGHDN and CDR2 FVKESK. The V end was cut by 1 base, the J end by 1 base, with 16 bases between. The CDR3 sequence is CASSQVFSAGPNTEAFF. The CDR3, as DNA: TGTGCCAGCAGCCAAGTCTTTAGTGCAGGGCCGAACACTGAAGCTTTCTTT.

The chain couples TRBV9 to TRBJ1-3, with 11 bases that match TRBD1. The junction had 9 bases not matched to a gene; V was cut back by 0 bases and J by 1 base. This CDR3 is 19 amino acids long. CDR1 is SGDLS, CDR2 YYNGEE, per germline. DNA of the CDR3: TGTGCCAGCAGCGTAGCACCGGACAGGGGGCCCCTGTCTGGAAACACCATATATTTT. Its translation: CASSVAPDRGPLSGNTIYF.

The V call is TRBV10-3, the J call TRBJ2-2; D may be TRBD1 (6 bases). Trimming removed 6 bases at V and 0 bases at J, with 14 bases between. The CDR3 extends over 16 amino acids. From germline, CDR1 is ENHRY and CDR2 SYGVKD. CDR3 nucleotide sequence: TGTGCCATCAGCGCAACCAGGGGTTCGAACACCGGGGAGCTGTTTTTT. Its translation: CAISATRGSNTGELFF.

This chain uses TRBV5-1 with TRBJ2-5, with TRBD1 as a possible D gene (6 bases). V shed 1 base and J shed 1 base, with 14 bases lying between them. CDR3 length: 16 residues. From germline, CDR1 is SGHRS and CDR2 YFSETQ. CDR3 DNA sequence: TGCGCCAGCAGCTTGTTGGTCACAGGGTCCCAAGAGACCCAGTACTTC. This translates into CASSLLVTGSQETQYF.

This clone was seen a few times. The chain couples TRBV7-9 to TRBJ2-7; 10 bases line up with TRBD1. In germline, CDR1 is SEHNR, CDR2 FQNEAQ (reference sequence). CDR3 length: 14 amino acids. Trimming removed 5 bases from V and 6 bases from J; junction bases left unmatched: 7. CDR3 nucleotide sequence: TGTGCCAGCAGCCCGACAGGGGGCCAATCCGAGCAGTACGTC. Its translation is CASSPTGGQSEQYV.

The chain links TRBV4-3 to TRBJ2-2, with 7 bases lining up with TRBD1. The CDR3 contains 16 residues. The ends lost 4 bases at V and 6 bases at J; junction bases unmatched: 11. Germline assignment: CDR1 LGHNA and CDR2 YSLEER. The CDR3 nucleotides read TGCGCCAGCAGCCCAAGGAAAGGGGGCTTCGCCGGGGAGCTGTTTTTT. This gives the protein CASSPRKGGFAGELFF.

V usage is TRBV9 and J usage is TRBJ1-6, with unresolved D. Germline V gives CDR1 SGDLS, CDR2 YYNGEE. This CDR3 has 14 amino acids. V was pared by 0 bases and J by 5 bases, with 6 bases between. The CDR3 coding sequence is TGTGCCAGCAGCGTAGGTAACAATAATTCACCCCTCCACTTT. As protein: CASSVGNNNSPLHF.

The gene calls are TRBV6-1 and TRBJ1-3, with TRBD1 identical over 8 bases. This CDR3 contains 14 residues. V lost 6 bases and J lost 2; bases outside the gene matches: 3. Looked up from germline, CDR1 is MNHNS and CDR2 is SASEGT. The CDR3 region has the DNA TGTGCCAGCAGGACAGGGGTAGCTGGAAACACCATATATTTT. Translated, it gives CASRTGVAGNTIYF.

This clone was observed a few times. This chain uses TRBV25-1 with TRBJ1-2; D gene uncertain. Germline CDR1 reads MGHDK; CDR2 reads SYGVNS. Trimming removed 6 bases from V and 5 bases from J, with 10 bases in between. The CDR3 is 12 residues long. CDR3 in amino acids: CASREYLYGYTF. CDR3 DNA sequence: TGTGCCAGCAGGGAGTATTTATATGGCTACACCTTC.

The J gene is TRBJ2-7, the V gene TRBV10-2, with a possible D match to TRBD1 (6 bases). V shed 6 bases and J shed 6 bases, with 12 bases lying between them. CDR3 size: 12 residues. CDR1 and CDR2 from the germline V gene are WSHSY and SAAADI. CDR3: CASSGTGFEQYF. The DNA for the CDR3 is TGCGCCAGCAGCGGAACAGGGTTCGAGCAGTACTTC.

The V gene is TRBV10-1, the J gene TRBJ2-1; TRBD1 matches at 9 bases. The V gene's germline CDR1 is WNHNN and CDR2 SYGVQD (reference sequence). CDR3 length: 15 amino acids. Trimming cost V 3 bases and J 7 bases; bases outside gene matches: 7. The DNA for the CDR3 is TGCGCCAGCAGTGATTACGGGACAGGGCGGAATGAGCAGTTCTTC. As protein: CASSDYGTGRNEQFF.

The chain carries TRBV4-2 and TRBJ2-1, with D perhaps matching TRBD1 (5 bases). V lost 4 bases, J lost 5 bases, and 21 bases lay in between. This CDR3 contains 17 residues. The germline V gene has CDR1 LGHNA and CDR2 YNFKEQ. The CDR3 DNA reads TGTGCCAGCAGCCGGTCTTATGGACATGGGTTCGACAATGAGCAGTTCTTC. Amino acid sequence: CASSRSYGHGFDNEQFF.

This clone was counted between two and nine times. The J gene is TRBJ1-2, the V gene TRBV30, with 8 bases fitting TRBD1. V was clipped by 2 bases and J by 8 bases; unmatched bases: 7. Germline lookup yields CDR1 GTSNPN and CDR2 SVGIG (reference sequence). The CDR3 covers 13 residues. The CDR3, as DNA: TGTGCCTGGAGTTCAATAGGGACAGGCGGCTACACCTTC. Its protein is CAWSSIGTGGYTF.

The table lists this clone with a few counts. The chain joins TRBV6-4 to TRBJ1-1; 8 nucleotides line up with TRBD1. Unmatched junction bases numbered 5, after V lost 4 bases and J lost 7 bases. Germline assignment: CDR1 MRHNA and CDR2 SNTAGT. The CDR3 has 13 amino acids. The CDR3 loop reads CASSASGTGEAFF. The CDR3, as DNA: TGTGCCAGCAGTGCCTCCGGGACAGGTGAAGCTTTCTTT.

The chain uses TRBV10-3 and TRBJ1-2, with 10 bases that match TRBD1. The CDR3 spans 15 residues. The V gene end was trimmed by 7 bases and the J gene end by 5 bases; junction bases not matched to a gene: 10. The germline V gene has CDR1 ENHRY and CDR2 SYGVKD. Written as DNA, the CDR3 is TGTGCCATCACACCGACAGGGGGCGGTCATTATGGCTACACCTTC. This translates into CAITPTGGGHYGYTF.

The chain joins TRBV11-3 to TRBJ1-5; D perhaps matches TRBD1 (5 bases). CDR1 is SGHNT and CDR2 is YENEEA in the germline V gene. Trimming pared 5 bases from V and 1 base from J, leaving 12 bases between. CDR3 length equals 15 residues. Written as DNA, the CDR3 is TGTGCCAGCAGCCAATCGACAGAGAGCAATCAGCCCCAGCATTTT. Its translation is CASSQSTESNQPQHF.